What follows are 30 T cell receptor beta chains derived from one specimen sequenced in a study of blood T cell repertoires in COVID-19. Method: immunoSEQ multiplex PCR; TCRdb's copy keeps in-frame clones and lacks some. The data contain a few hundred thousand clones, nearly 85% of them seen just once; the ten biggest clones take up 1.3%. The source material was peripheral blood. These receptors were obtained from a woman in her twenties or thirties with COVID-19, enrolled during active disease.

The V and J genes are TRBV7-3 and TRBJ2-3; 8 nucleotides align to TRBD2. Looked up from germline, CDR1 is SGHTA and CDR2 is FQGTGA. The J segment lost 4 bases and the V segment lost 3 bases, leaving 6 bases of the junction unmatched. The CDR3 spans 15 residues. DNA for the CDR3: TGTGCCAGCAGCTTTGCGGGGGGCCGGGCAGATACGCAGTATTTT. Its translation is CASSFAGGRADTQYF.

The chain recombines TRBV6-6 with TRBJ2-7, with D perhaps matching TRBD2 (5 bases). Germline values: CDR1 MNHNY, CDR2 SVGAGI (reference sequence). Trimming stripped 2 bases from V and 2 bases from J, with 10 bases between. The CDR3 has 14 amino acids. The CDR3 DNA reads as TGTGCCAGCAGTTACGAACGGGGTGCCTACGAGCAGTACTTC. This encodes CASSYERGAYEQYF.

The chain joins TRBV18 to TRBJ1-1; no clear D gene. The V end lost 0 bases, the J end lost 2 bases, and 10 bases lay between the germline ends. This CDR3 region has 15 residues. Germline V CDR1 and CDR2: KGHSH, LQKENI. The CDR3 DNA sequence: TGTGCCAGCTCACCACCTAGTTTCCAAAACACTGAAGCTTTCTTT. Its translation is CASSPPSFQNTEAFF.

The rearrangement joins TRBV19 to TRBJ2-7, with 11 bases aligning to TRBD1. The V segment lost 3 bases and the J segment 3 bases; nucleotides outside the gene matches: 4. The CDR3 has 15 residues. In germline, CDR1 is LNHDA, CDR2 SQIVND (reference sequence). CDR3 amino acids: CASSIRTGGNYEQYF. DNA for the CDR3: TGTGCCAGTAGTATTCGGACAGGGGGCAACTACGAGCAGTACTTC.

The V call is TRBV16, the J call TRBJ2-3, with D unclear. CDR1 and CDR2 from the germline V gene are KGHSY and FQNENV. V dropped 4 bases and J dropped 2 bases, with 13 bases sitting between them. The CDR3 runs to 15 residues. CDR3 in amino acids: CASSLPITNTDTQYF. In DNA form, the CDR3 reads TGTGCCAGCAGCCTTCCTATCACTAACACAGATACGCAGTATTTT.

This chain joins TRBV30 and TRBJ1-1; possible D gene TRBD1, 5 bases. Germline assignment: CDR1 GTSNPN and CDR2 SVGIG (reference sequence). This CDR3 contains 13 residues. The ends were cut back, 1 base at V and 0 bases at J, with 6 bases in the middle. CDR3 bases: TGTGCCTGGAGTGCGGACATGAACACTGAAGCTTTCTTT. This translates into CAWSADMNTEAFF.

The genes are TRBV19 and TRBJ2-1, with D perhaps TRBD1 (6 bases). The CDR3 is 18 amino acids. Trimming took 0 bases from V and 6 from J, leaving 21 bases between them. Germline loops: CDR1 LNHDA, CDR2 SQIVND (reference sequence). The CDR3 DNA is TGTGCCAGTAGTATAGATAGAACCGGGACATCCAGAGGCAATGAGCAGTTCTTC. Its translation: CASSIDRTGTSRGNEQFF.

The rearrangement joins TRBV24-1 to TRBJ2-1, with 7 bases fitting TRBD1. The V and J ends lost 5 bases and 12 bases, in that order; junction bases with no gene match: 15. The CDR3 is 15 amino acids. Per germline, CDR1 KGHDR and CDR2 SFDVKD. DNA for the CDR3: TGTGCCACCAGTGTGTCGACAGGGTATGATGGGTCGCAGTTCTTC. It yields the protein CATSVSTGYDGSQFF.

The chain couples TRBV9 to TRBJ1-6; possibly TRBD1 for D (5 bases). CDR1 is SGDLS and CDR2 is YYNGEE in the germline V gene. The CDR3 is 17 amino acids. Trimming removed 0 bases from V and 0 bases from J, with 10 bases in between. Here the CDR3 DNA reads TGTGCCAGCAGCGTAGGGGGACTGAGCTCCTATAATTCACCCCTCCACTTT. This encodes CASSVGGLSSYNSPLHF.

The V and J genes are TRBV9 and TRBJ2-7, with a weak D call TRBD1 (6 bases). The CDR3 is 16 amino acids. Germline V gene data show CDR1 as SGDLS and CDR2 as YYNGEE. V lost 0 bases and J 2 bases, leaving 15 bases between the germline ends. For the CDR3, the DNA is TGTGCCAGCAGCGTAGGCGAGAAGGGGGTACCCTACGAGCAGTACTTC. This translates into CASSVGEKGVPYEQYF.

The chain couples TRBV12-2 to TRBJ1-2; the table calls TRBD1, which could not be checked here. TRBV12-2 constitutes a pseudogene. The CDR3 length is 16 residues. This chain's CDR3 is CASRSGSNDRVNGYTF. The DNA for the CDR3 is TGTGCAAGTCGCTCCGGTAGTAATGACAGGGTCAATGGCTACACCTTC.

This clone has just a few counts. This chain joins TRBV7-2 and TRBJ2-1; no firm D call. In germline, CDR1 is SGHTA, CDR2 FQGNSA. V was pared by 2 bases and J by 6 bases, with 11 bases between. The CDR3 consists of 14 residues. The CDR3 region has the DNA TGTGCCAGCAGCTTATCCGCGGCTAGCAATGAGCAGTTCTTC. Translating gives CASSLSAASNEQFF.

The rearrangement uses TRBV7-9 and TRBJ1-4, with 10 bases aligning to TRBD1. CDR3 size: 14 residues. V dropped 6 bases and J dropped 7; count of bases not matched to a gene: 5. CDR1 and CDR2 (germline): SEHNR, FQNEAQ (reference sequence). CDR3 nucleotides: TGTGCCAGCAGAATGACAGGGGGCGTTGAAAAACTGTTTTTT. This translates into CASRMTGGVEKLFF.

The rearrangement joins TRBV18 to TRBJ1-2, with D unclear. V was clipped by 3 bases and J by 8 bases, with 22 bases between them. There are 16 residues in the CDR3. Germline CDR1 KGHSH, CDR2 LQKENI. The CDR3 loop reads CASSPDPLRPTGGYTF. CDR3 DNA: TGTGCCAGCTCACCGGACCCCCTGAGGCCCACGGGAGGCTACACCTTC.

This chain links TRBV5-5 with TRBJ1-6; no firm D call. Trimming took 0 bases from V and 6 from J, leaving 10 bases between them. Germline lookup yields CDR1 SGHKS and CDR2 YYEKEE (reference sequence). The CDR3 is 15 amino acids. CDR3 protein: CASSLDTFGNSPLHF. In DNA, the CDR3 is TGTGCCAGCAGCTTGGATACGTTCGGTAATTCACCCCTCCACTTT.

The CDR3, as DNA: TGTGCCAGCAGTGAATTGGGCGGGGCCTCCTACGAGCAGTACTTC. Translation gives CASSELGGASYEQYF. The rearrangement joins TRBV2 to TRBJ2-7, with D perhaps matching TRBD2 (6 bases). The CDR3 is 15 residues long. With 2 bases removed from V and 0 bases from J, the gap between germline ends came to 11 bases. Germline CDR1 and CDR2: SNHLY and FYNNEI.

The chain couples TRBV3-1 (or the pseudogene TRBV3-2) to TRBJ1-3; D not certain. The CDR3 is 15 residues long. Germline V lookup: CDR1 LGHDT, CDR2 YNNKEL (reference sequence). V was trimmed by 2 bases and J by 2 bases, leaving 10 bases between them. The CDR3 DNA reads TGTGCCAGCAGCCAAAGCGAGTCTGCTGGAAACACCATATATTTT. Translation: CASSQSESAGNTIYF.

V and J are TRBV21-1 and TRBJ2-3; TRBD1 is taken as the D call from the table, unchecked against the DNA. TRBV21-1 is given as a pseudogene. The CDR3 is 16 residues long. The DNA of the CDR3 is TGTGCCAGCAGCTACGACAGGGATTGGCGCACAGATACGCAGTATTTT. Encoded protein: CASSYDRDWRTDTQYF.

This clone came up once. The chain is built from TRBV27 and TRBJ1-1; TRBD1 is a possible D gene (5 bases). Trimming took 7 bases from V and 1 from J, leaving 7 bases between them. The CDR3 loop spans 12 amino acids. CDR1 is MNHEY and CDR2 is SMNVEV in the germline V gene (reference sequence). CDR3 sequence (DNA): TGTGCCAGCATAGGACAGAACACTGAAGCTTTCTTT. It yields the protein CASIGQNTEAFF.

This clone was observed a few times. The CDR3 nucleotides are TGTGCCAGCAGCTCGGGACAGAATTCACCCCTCCACTTT. It yields the protein CASSSGQNSPLHF. This chain connects TRBV9 to TRBJ1-6; TRBD1 aligns across 7 bases. In germline, CDR1 is SGDLS, CDR2 YYNGEE. The CDR3 length is 13 residues. Trimming took 4 bases from V and 7 from J; bases not matched to a gene: 2.

For the CDR3, the DNA is TGTGCCTGGAGTCCAGGGGGCTACTATGGCTACACCTTC. This gives the protein CAWSPGGYYGYTF. The chain uses TRBV30 and TRBJ1-2, with 8 bases identical to TRBD1. CDR1 GTSNPN and CDR2 SVGIG come from the germline V gene (reference sequence). CDR3 size: 13 residues. Trimming cost V 2 bases and J 3 bases; bases outside gene matches: 2. Based on the CDR3 plus reference TRBV30 and TRBJ1-2, the full variable domain is SQTIHQWPATLVQPVGSPLSLECTVEGTSNPNLYWYRQAAGRGLQLLFYSVGIGQISSEVPQNLSASRPQDRQFILSSKKLLLSDSGFYLCAWSPGGYYGYTFGSGTRLTVV.

The chain employs TRBV18 and TRBJ1-1; no definite D call. The CDR3 has 15 residues. Trimming pared 4 bases from V and 1 base from J, leaving 13 bases between. CDR1 is KGHSH and CDR2 is LQKENI in the germline V gene. The CDR3 loop reads CASSLKDSSNTEAFF. In DNA form, the CDR3 reads TGTGCCAGCTCACTTAAGGACTCATCGAACACTGAAGCTTTCTTT. The variable domain in full, with the rest retrieved from reference TRBV18 and TRBJ1-1, is NAGVMQNPRHLVRRRGQEARLRCSPMKGHSHVYWYRQLPEEGLKFMVYLQKENIIDESGMPKERFSAEFPKEGPSILRIQQVVRGDSAAYFCASSLKDSSNTEAFFGQGTRLTVV.

The gene calls are TRBV18 and TRBJ2-7, with 11 nucleotides matching TRBD2. CDR1 and CDR2 (germline): KGHSH, LQKENI. The CDR3 is 14 amino acids. V gave up 8 bases and J gave up 3 bases; unmatched junction bases: 6. The DNA of the CDR3 is TGTGCCAGCCAAATAGCGGGAGGGGACTACGAGCAGTACTTC. It translates to CASQIAGGDYEQYF.

The V call is TRBV3-1 (or the pseudogene TRBV3-2), the J call TRBJ2-3, with TRBD2 as a possible D gene (6 bases). This CDR3 contains 16 residues. Deletions cut 6 bases from V and 5 bases from J, with 21 bases between. CDR1 is LGHDT, CDR2 YNNKEL, per germline (reference sequence). CDR3 region: CASSRFGGFGEDTQYF. CDR3 sequence (DNA): TGTGCCAGCAGTCGATTCGGGGGATTTGGCGAAGATACGCAGTATTTT.

V is TRBV7-7 and J is TRBJ2-7; 7 bases are shared with TRBD1. Germline CDR1 is SSHAT and CDR2 is FNYEAQ (reference sequence). V lost 1 base to trimming and J lost 5 bases; unmatched junction nucleotides: 2. CDR3 length: 13 amino acids. The CDR3: CASSLDRGDEQYF. For the CDR3, the DNA is TGTGCCAGCAGCTTAGACAGGGGCGACGAGCAGTACTTC.

J is TRBJ2-7 and V is TRBV6-4; weak D call: TRBD2 (5 bases). V was shortened by 4 bases and J by 5 bases, with 15 bases between the two germline ends. The CDR3 is made up of 14 amino acids. Germline CDR1 reads MRHNA; CDR2 reads SNTAGT. CDR3 sequence (DNA): TGTGCCAGCAGTGTTGAGGGAGTGGTCCACGAGCAGTACTTC. Translating gives CASSVEGVVHEQYF.

The chain joins TRBV29-1 to TRBJ2-2; 8 bases line up with TRBD1. Germline trimming cut 6 bases from V and 0 bases from J; bases unmatched to any gene: 3. The germline V gene encodes CDR1 SQVTM and CDR2 ANQGSEA. The CDR3 has 14 amino acids. The CDR3 DNA reads TGCAGCGTCGCAGGGGGCGCGAACACCGGGGAGCTGTTTTTT. Its protein is CSVAGGANTGELFF.

J is TRBJ2-5 and V is TRBV2; 12 bases are a match to TRBD2. The CDR3 contains 17 residues. Per germline, CDR1 SNHLY and CDR2 FYNNEI. The V and J ends lost 6 bases and 2 bases, in that order; junction bases with no gene match: 10. The chain's CDR3 is CASRARLAGGEQETQYF. CDR3 coding DNA: TGTGCCAGCAGGGCTAGGCTAGCGGGAGGGGAACAAGAGACCCAGTACTTC.

The CDR3 sequence: CASSLSLKETQYF. The CDR3 DNA reads as TGTGCCAGCAGTTTATCCCTTAAAGAGACCCAGTACTTC. This sequence joins TRBV27 and TRBJ2-5; D gene ambiguous. The CDR3 covers 13 residues. In germline, CDR1 is MNHEY, CDR2 SMNVEV (reference sequence). V was cut by 0 bases and J by 3 bases, with 5 bases left in between.

The V and J genes are TRBV4-1 and TRBJ1-2; 7 positions agree with TRBD1. V trimming: 0 bases; J trimming: 4 bases; junction bases outside the gene matches: 14. Germline V gene lookup returns CDR1 MGHRA and CDR2 YSYEKL. This CDR3 comprises 18 residues. The CDR3 loop is CASSQDSQDRAASYGYTF. CDR3 DNA: TGCGCCAGCAGCCAAGATTCCCAAGACAGGGCAGCTAGCTATGGCTACACCTTC.